Here is one TCR beta chain with its context. Its specificity is unknown. The junction departs from the called germline gene at one end, perhaps through a read error. The data originate from a study of cytomegalovirus exposure and HLA in healthy donors. Regarding the study as a whole: Follow-up analysis found HLA locus-dependent TCR association rates, highest for DRB1 and lowest for HLA-C. A likely sequencing artifact accounted for one observed cluster of highly shared sequence variants. Earlier analysis yielded a pattern in which most TCR beta V segments were productive about 87% or about 30% of the time. The investigators catalogued 150 to 200 TCR beta chains as cytomegalovirus-associated.

13 Jbeta primers and 60 Vbeta primers were used for the PCR. Profiling relied on immunoSEQ multiplex PCR, and the TCRdb table lists in-frame clones only, not all of them. The data hold about 230,000 clones, with over 75% observed a single time. Sample: PBMCs. This receptor was identified in a human donor in good health.

The CDR3 nucleotides read TGTGCCACCAGCAGAGATTATGAAGGAGACAGAATCTTC. It specifies CATSRDYEGDRIF. This chain uses TRBV15 with TRBJ2-7; TRBD1 is a possible D gene (5 bases). CDR1 and CDR2 from the germline V gene are LNHNV and YYDKDF (reference sequence). The CDR3 loop spans 13 amino acids. The full variable domain, completed using reference TRBV15 and TRBJ2-7, is DAMVIQNPRYQVTQFGKPVTLSCSQTLNHNVMYWYQQKSSQAPKLLFHYYDKDFNNEADTPDNFQSRRPNTSFCFLDIRSPGLGDTAMYLCATSRDYEGDRIFGPGTRLTVT.